The 18 T cell receptor beta chains given below trace back to one sample, sequenced in a study of Tregs in tolerant kidney transplant recipients. The method was immunoSEQ multiplex PCR; TCRdb's version includes in-frame clones alone and lacks a portion of them. The sample contains approximately 30,000 clones, 70% to 85% of which appear only once. Their antigen targets remain unknown. The sequenced material came from Tregs from blood cultured with allogeneic cells. The receptors were gathered from a human donor in good health.

V is TRBV19 and J is TRBJ1-3, with no clear D. This CDR3 is built from 17 residues. Germline-derived CDR1 and CDR2 are LNHDA and SQIVND (reference sequence). Trimming shortened V by 10 bases and J by 0 bases, and 22 bases separated the two germline ends. CDR3 sequence reads: CATMKAIWAGSGNTIYF. The CDR3 DNA sequence: TGTGCCACCATGAAGGCCATCTGGGCTGGCTCTGGAAACACCATATATTTT.

V and J are TRBV4-1 and TRBJ1-3; perhaps TRBD1 as D (5 bases). Trimming cost V 4 bases and J 1 base, with 17 bases left between them. This CDR3 has 17 amino acids. Germline loops: CDR1 MGHRA, CDR2 YSYEKL. In nucleotides, the CDR3 is TGCGCCAGCAGCCGGGGCCAGGATTACTTGTCTGGAAACACCATATATTTT. It encodes CASSRGQDYLSGNTIYF.

V is TRBV21-1 and J is TRBJ2-1; TRBD2 is the table's D call and was not checked against the DNA. TRBV21-1 is given as a pseudogene. The CDR3 runs 16 residues. CDR3 residues: CASSGPAGGLHNEQFF. CDR3 DNA: TGTGCCAGCAGCGGGCCAGCGGGGGGGCTCCACAATGAGCAGTTCTTC.

This clone was found once. Other DNA sequences in this specimen translate into the identical CDR3. This rearrangement joins TRBV7-2 to TRBJ2-3, with TRBD2 identical over 8 bases. CDR3 length: 13 amino acids. J lost 6 bases, V lost 5 bases, and 4 bases had no gene match. CDR1 and CDR2 (germline): SGHTA, FQGNSA. CDR3 sequence (DNA): TGTGCCAGCAGCCCGGGGGGGGTTGATACGCAGTATTTT. Translated: CASSPGGVDTQYF.

The chain recombines TRBV29-1 with TRBJ1-1; TRBD1 might be the D (6 bases). The CDR3 runs to 13 residues. Between the trimmed V and J ends, which lost 4 bases and 4 bases, there was a span of 13 bases. Germline V gene lookup returns CDR1 SQVTM and CDR2 ANQGSEA. As DNA, the CDR3 is TGCAGCGTTGGACAGGTGCGGGGCACTGAAGCTTTCTTT. Its protein is CSVGQVRGTEAFF.

The CDR3 here is CASSFTGPGVDGYTF. The CDR3 DNA reads as TGTGCCAGCAGCTTCACGGGCCCGGGGGTGGATGGCTACACCTTC. V is TRBV11-3 and J is TRBJ1-2, with a tentative D call TRBD1 (5 bases). Germline V gene sequence: CDR1 SGHNT, CDR2 YENEEA. The CDR3 totals 15 residues. Trimming took 3 bases from V and 6 from J, leaving 17 bases between them.

CDR3 coding DNA: TGCGCCAGCAGCCACGCGACAGGGTCGGGCCCATATGGCTACACCTTC. Translated: CASSHATGSGPYGYTF. This chain joins TRBV5-1 and TRBJ1-2, with 7 bases matching TRBD1. The ends lost 4 bases at V and 5 bases at J; junction bases unmatched: 14. The CDR3 is made up of 16 amino acids. Germline assignment: CDR1 SGHRS and CDR2 YFSETQ.

V gene TRBV6-1 combines with J gene TRBJ2-1; the match to TRBD2 covers 13 bases. The CDR3 loop spans 15 amino acids. V was pared by 7 bases and J by 7 bases, with 7 bases of the junction left unmatched. CDR1 and CDR2 (germline): MNHNS, SASEGT. CDR3: CASTWTSGSSNEQFF. The CDR3, as DNA: TGTGCCAGCACTTGGACTAGCGGGAGCAGTAATGAGCAGTTCTTC.

A remark on this clone: An end of the junction differs from the germline gene, which may be a read error. The chain combines TRBV5-6 with TRBJ2-2, with a possible D match to TRBD2 (8 bases). Germline assignment: CDR1 SGHDT and CDR2 YYEEEE. The CDR3 runs to 18 residues. The CDR3 protein is CASSHYRPDGRGHRGAVF. The CDR3 nucleotides read TGTGCCAGCAGCCATTACCGTCCAGACGGGAGGGGGCACCGGGGAGCTGTTTTT.

The V call is TRBV27, the J call TRBJ1-6; D perhaps matches TRBD1 (5 bases). CDR3 size: 15 residues. The V end lost 3 bases, the J end lost 7 bases, and 13 bases lay between the germline ends. Germline loops: CDR1 MNHEY, CDR2 SMNVEV (reference sequence). The CDR3 here is CASSFDRTENSPLHF. Written as DNA, the CDR3 is TGTGCCAGCAGTTTCGACAGAACGGAGAATTCACCCCTCCACTTT.

This chain joins TRBV6-6 and TRBJ2-7; 7 bases line up with TRBD1. The CDR3 has 15 residues. V dropped 5 bases and J dropped 0; count of bases not matched to a gene: 7. Germline CDR1 is MNHNY and CDR2 is SVGAGI (reference sequence). This CDR3 is CASSPRGQSSYEQYF. The CDR3 region has the DNA TGTGCCAGCAGTCCACGGGGACAGAGCTCCTACGAGCAGTACTTC.

The chain joins TRBV7-7 to TRBJ2-3, with D perhaps TRBD2 (5 bases). V was cut by 5 bases and J by 4 bases, with 16 bases left in between. CDR1 and CDR2 from the germline V gene are SSHAT and FNYEAQ (reference sequence). This CDR3 is 15 amino acids long. The CDR3 DNA follows: TGTGCCAGCAGCCAGCGGCCCTTTGGGTCAGATACGCAGTATTTT. It codes for CASSQRPFGSDTQYF.

V is TRBV7-3 and J is TRBJ1-1; no reliable D call. This CDR3 has 13 residues. Germline V lookup: CDR1 SGHTA, CDR2 FQGTGA. V lost 3 bases and J 6 bases, leaving 11 bases between the germline ends. The CDR3 sequence is CASSLWRGSEAFF. Written as DNA, the CDR3 is TGTGCCAGCAGCTTGTGGCGAGGGTCTGAAGCTTTCTTT.

The rearrangement links TRBV5-6 to TRBJ2-7; a weak D match, TRBD2 (7 bases). The germline V gene has CDR1 SGHDT and CDR2 YYEEEE. Trimming shortened V by 2 bases and J by 4 bases, and 16 bases separated the two germline ends. The CDR3 spans 15 residues. CDR3 loop: CASSLGGASIYEQYF. DNA for the CDR3: TGTGCCAGCAGCTTAGGGGGGGCGAGTATTTACGAGCAGTACTTC.

The CDR3 region is CASSQQQGSIYEQYF. The CDR3 region has the DNA TGTGCCAGCAGCCAACAACAGGGGTCGATCTACGAGCAGTACTTC. The chain links TRBV4-2 to TRBJ2-7; 7 nucleotides agree with TRBD1. The CDR3 consists of 15 residues. The trim removed 2 bases at V and 3 bases at J, leaving 7 bases unmatched. Germline V gene lookup returns CDR1 LGHNA and CDR2 YNFKEQ.

The rearrangement links TRBV7-9 to TRBJ1-2, with TRBD1 matching over 8 bases. Per the germline V gene, CDR1 is SEHNR and CDR2 is FQNEAQ (reference sequence). The CDR3 spans 16 residues. V lost 1 base, J lost 3 bases, and 7 bases stayed unmatched. The CDR3: CASSLGGHRGYYGYTF. For the CDR3, the DNA is TGTGCCAGCAGCTTAGGTGGCCACAGGGGGTACTATGGCTACACCTTC.

The rearrangement joins TRBV4-2 to TRBJ2-2, with 9 bases lining up with TRBD2. CDR1 is LGHNA, CDR2 YNFKEQ, per germline. This CDR3 is built from 16 residues. V gave up 1 base and J gave up 7 bases; unmatched junction bases: 7. CDR3 in amino acids: CASSQVVRGGGGELFF. The DNA for the CDR3 is TGTGCCAGCAGCCAAGTTGTGCGGGGGGGTGGCGGGGAGCTGTTTTTT.

The chain recombines TRBV5-6 with TRBJ1-5, with TRBD1 as a possible D gene (6 bases). Germline V CDR1 and CDR2: SGHDT, YYEEEE. Trimming shortened V by 4 bases and J by 6 bases, and 20 bases separated the two germline ends. CDR3 length: 16 residues. The CDR3 loop reads CASSLGGAQGGQPQHF. The CDR3 nucleotides are TGTGCCAGCAGCCTGGGAGGGGCCCAAGGGGGTCAGCCCCAGCATTTT.